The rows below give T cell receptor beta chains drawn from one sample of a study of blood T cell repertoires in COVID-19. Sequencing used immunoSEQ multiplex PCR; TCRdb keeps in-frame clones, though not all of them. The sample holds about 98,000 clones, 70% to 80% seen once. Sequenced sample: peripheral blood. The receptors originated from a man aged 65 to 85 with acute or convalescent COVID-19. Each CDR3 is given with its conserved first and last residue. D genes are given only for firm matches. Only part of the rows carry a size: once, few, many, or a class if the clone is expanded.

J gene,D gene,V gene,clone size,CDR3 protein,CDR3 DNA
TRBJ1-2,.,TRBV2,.,CASEGVDLGYTF,TGTGCCAGCGAGGGGGTCGACTTAGGCTACACCTTC
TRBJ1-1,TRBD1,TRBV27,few,CASSSPGRGMTVNTEAFF,TGTGCCAGCAGTTCCCCTGGCAGGGGGATGACTGTGAACACTGAAGCTTTCTTT
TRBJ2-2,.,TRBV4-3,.,CASSPLSGGWAGELFF,TGCGCCAGCAGCCCCCTTAGTGGGGGCTGGGCCGGGGAGCTGTTTTTT
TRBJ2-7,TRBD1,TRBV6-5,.,CASSSNRGKTYEQYF,TGTGCCAGCAGTTCTAACAGGGGCAAGACCTACGAGCAGTACTTC
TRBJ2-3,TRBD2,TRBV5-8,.,CASSLGGRGADTQYF,TGTGCCAGCAGCTTGGGGGGGAGGGGAGCAGATACGCAGTATTTT
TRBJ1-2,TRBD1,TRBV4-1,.,CASSRPGTGQGYTF,TGCGCCAGCAGCCGCCCCGGGACAGGGCAGGGCTACACCTTC
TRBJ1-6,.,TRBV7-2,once,CASSLEGFYRDSPLHF,TGTGCCAGCAGCTTAGAAGGATTTTACAGGGATTCTCCCCTCCACTTT
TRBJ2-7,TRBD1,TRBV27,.,CASSSGPGTGPTTYEQYF,TGTGCCAGCAGTTCCGGTCCCGGGACAGGGCCTACAACCTACGAGCAGTACTTC
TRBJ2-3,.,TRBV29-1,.,CSVVLAVFTDTQYF,TGCAGCGTTGTATTAGCGGTTTTCACAGATACGCAGTATTTT
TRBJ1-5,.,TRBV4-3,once,CASSQDRLSAQHF,TGCGCCAGCAGCCAAGACAGGCTATCAGCCCAGCATTTT
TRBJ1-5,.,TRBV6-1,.,CASSEAQGRNQPQHF,TGTGCCAGCAGTGAAGCCCAGGGGCGGAATCAGCCCCAGCATTTT
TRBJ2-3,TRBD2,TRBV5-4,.,CASSLPGLTSTDTQYF,TGTGCCAGCAGCCTACCGGGACTAACTAGCACAGATACGCAGTATTTT
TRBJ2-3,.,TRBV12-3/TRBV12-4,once,CASSKLGDTQYF,TGTGCCAGCAGCAAGCTCGGGGATACGCAGTATTTT
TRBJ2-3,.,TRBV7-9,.,CASSTPQEADTQYF,TGTGCCAGCAGTACCCCCCAGGAAGCAGATACGCAGTATTTT
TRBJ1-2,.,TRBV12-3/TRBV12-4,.,CASSKSGYGYTF,TGTGCCAGCAGTAAGAGCGGGTATGGCTACACCTTC
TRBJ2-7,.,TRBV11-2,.,CASRGGGASEQYF,TGTGCCAGCAGGGGCGGAGGGGCCTCCGAGCAGTACTTC
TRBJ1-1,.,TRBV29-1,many,CSVAGLSTEAFF,TGCAGCGTTGCGGGGTTGAGCACTGAAGCTTTCTTT
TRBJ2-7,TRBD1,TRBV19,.,CASSNTLTGREQYF,TGTGCCAGTAGTAATACTCTGACAGGGCGCGAGCAGTACTTC
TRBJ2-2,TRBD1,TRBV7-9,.,CASSPTGQGRTGELFF,TGTGCCAGCAGCCCGACGGGACAGGGGAGGACCGGGGAGCTGTTTTTT
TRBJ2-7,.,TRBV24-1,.,CATSGSGVYEQYF,TGTGCCACCAGTGGGTCAGGGGTCTACGAGCAGTACTTC
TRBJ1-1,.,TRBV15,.,CATSKTDTEAFF,TGTGCCACCAGCAAGACAGACACTGAAGCTTTCTTT
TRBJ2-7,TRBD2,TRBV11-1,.,CASSGSSGSLIYEQYF,TGTGCCAGCAGCGGATCTAGCGGGAGCTTAATCTACGAGCAGTACTTC
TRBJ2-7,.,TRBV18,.,CASSGGPARYEQYF,TGTGCCAGCTCAGGAGGACCGGCCCGGTACGAGCAGTACTTC
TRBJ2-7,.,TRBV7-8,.,CASRAGSIGYEQYF,TGTGCCAGCAGGGCCGGGAGTATAGGGTACGAGCAGTACTTC
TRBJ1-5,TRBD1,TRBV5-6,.,CASSLAGGRSNQPQHF,TGTGCCAGCAGCTTGGCAGGGGGCCGTAGCAATCAGCCCCAGCATTTT
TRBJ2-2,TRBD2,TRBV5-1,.,CASSPGGSTGELFF,TGCGCCAGCAGCCCCGGGGGGAGCACCGGGGAGCTGTTTTTT
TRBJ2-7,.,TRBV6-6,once,CASRLGTLSSYEQYF,TGTGCCAGCAGACTCGGGACACTTAGCTCCTACGAGCAGTACTTC
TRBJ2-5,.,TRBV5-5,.,CASRRRRTVQETQYF,TGTGCCAGCAGGAGAAGAAGGACAGTACAAGAGACCCAGTACTTC
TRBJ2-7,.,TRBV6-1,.,CASSEAGQYYEQYF,TGTGCCAGCAGTGAAGCTGGACAGTACTACGAGCAGTACTTC
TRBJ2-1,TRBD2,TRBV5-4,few,CASSLQAGGYNEQFF,TGTGCCAGCAGCTTGCAAGCGGGAGGGTACAATGAGCAGTTCTTC
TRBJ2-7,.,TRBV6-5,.,CASSYRTAYEQYF,TGTGCCAGCAGTTACCGGACAGCCTACGAGCAGTACTTC
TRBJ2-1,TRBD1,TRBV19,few,CASSVRDRDDEQFF,TGTGCCAGTAGTGTCCGGGACAGGGACGATGAGCAGTTCTTC
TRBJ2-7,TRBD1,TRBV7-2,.,CASSVLTGGARSEQYF,TGTGCCAGCAGCGTCCTAACAGGGGGCGCTCGTAGCGAGCAGTACTTC
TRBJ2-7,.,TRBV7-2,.,CASSLSSGGVYEQYF,TGTGCCAGCAGCTTAAGTAGCGGAGGGGTCTACGAGCAGTACTTC
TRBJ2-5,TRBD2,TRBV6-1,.,CASSGLAGGWQETQYF,TGTGCCAGCAGTGGGCTAGCGGGAGGGTGGCAAGAGACCCAGTACTTC
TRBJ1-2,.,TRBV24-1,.,CATSDPGLNYGYTF,TGTGCCACCAGTGATCCGGGACTGAACTATGGCTACACCTTC
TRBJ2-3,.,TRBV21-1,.,CASSNSAGGTDTQYF,TGTGCCAGCAGCAACTCAGCGGGAGGCACAGATACGCAGTATTTT
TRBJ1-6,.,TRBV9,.,CASSALNPPNSPLHF,TGTGCCAGCAGCGCACTAAATCCCCCGAATTCACCCCTCCACTTT
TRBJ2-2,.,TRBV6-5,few,CASSYRRVGTGELFF,TGTGCCAGCAGTTACCGCAGGGTAGGCACCGGGGAGCTGTTTTTT
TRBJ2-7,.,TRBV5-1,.,CASSTNEGSYEQYF,TGCGCCAGCAGCACGAACGAGGGATCCTACGAGCAGTACTTC
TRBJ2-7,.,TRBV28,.,CASSSLSLRDEQYF,TGTGCCAGCAGTTCTCTCTCCCTCCGCGACGAGCAGTACTTC
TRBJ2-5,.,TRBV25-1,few,CASSDYRGGQETQYF,TGTGCCAGCAGTGATTACAGGGGAGGCCAAGAGACCCAGTACTTC
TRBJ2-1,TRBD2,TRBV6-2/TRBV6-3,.,CASSFLGLAGVYNEQFF,TGTGCCAGCAGTTTCCTGGGACTAGCGGGAGTCTACAATGAGCAGTTCTTC
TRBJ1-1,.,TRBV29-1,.,CSVKAGHTEAFF,TGCAGCGTGAAAGCAGGGCACACTGAAGCTTTCTTT
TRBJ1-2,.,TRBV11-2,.,CASSLHRATNYGYTF,TGTGCCAGCAGCTTGCACAGGGCTACTAACTATGGCTACACCTTC
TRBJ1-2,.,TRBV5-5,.,CASSLAQGPLNGYTF,TGTGCCAGCAGCTTGGCCCAGGGCCCGCTGAATGGCTACACCTTC
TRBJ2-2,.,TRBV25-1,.,CASREEFTGELFF,TGTGCCAGCAGGGAAGAGTTCACCGGGGAGCTGTTTTTT
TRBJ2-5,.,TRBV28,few,CASSSTETQYF,TGTGCCAGCAGTTCTACGGAGACCCAGTACTTC
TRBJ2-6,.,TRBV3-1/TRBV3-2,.,CASEGQGNSGANVLTF,TGTGCCAGCGAAGGGCAGGGGAACTCTGGGGCCAACGTCCTGACTTTC
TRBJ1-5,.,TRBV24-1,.,CATSDSQQPQHF,TGTGCCACCAGTGATTCCCAACAGCCCCAGCATTTT
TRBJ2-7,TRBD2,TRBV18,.,CASSPPGLAGVYEQYF,TGTGCCAGCTCACCACCCGGACTAGCGGGAGTCTACGAGCAGTACTTC
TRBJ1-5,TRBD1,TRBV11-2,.,CASSPGTGKRNQPQHF,TGTGCCAGCAGCCCCGGGACAGGGAAGCGCAATCAGCCCCAGCATTTT
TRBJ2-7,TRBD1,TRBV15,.,CATSTRGQGAREQYF,TGTGCCACCAGCACCCGCGGACAGGGGGCCCGCGAGCAGTACTTC
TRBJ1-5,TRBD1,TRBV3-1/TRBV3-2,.,CASSQVRGPNQPQHF,TGTGCCAGCAGCCAAGTGAGGGGGCCGAATCAGCCCCAGCATTTT